The clone carrying this T cell receptor (beta chain) was found a few times. The data were taken from a study of T cells after yellow fever vaccination. The V gene's germline CDR1 is SGHRS and CDR2 YFSETQ. This CDR3 spans 15 amino acids. J was trimmed by 7 bases and V by 4 bases; bases with no gene match: 13. TCRdb called the 5' RACE reads again in MiXCR, with one record for every CDR3 protein. Of roughly 340,000 distinct CDR3 sequences listed, around 3.9% were seen once; the top ten hold roughly a quarter. This chain connects TRBV5-1 to TRBJ2-7; 8 bases fit TRBD1. Source: PBMCs, taken 5 days after the yellow fever booster vaccination. This sequence originates from a man between 18 and 35 years old who received the YFV17D yellow fever vaccine. The CDR3 reads CASSRRTGQSSEQYF. The CDR3 DNA reads as TGCGCCAGCAGCAGGCGGACAGGGCAGTCGAGTGAGCAGTACTTC.